This TCR beta chain was sequenced during a study of vaccination and CD4 T cells after COVID-19. Time point noted: late sampling 161 to 241 days after vaccination in a few convalescent patients. Study conclusions and caveats: SARS-CoV-2-reactive clonotypes showed a nonsignificant median rise from approximately 21 to 40. For convalescent patients, a median around 89% of reactive clones surfaced exclusively after vaccination.

A single record per CDR3 protein comes from TCRdb applying MiXCR to the PCR reads. This sample yields around 37,000 distinct CDR3 sequences, of which more than 30% are seen a single time; about 5.3% belongs to the top ten. This CDR3 comprises 15 residues. Germline CDR1 reads MGHRA; CDR2 reads YSYEKL. Deletions cut 0 bases from V and 9 bases from J, with 17 bases between. A note on this clonotype: Antigen unknown.

Sequencing used CD4+ T cells from blood, obtained about 7 months after SARS-CoV-2 vaccination. The chain is built from TRBV4-1 and TRBJ2-5; D not resolved. This receptor was taken from a human donor who had recovered from COVID-19. CDR3 sequence (DNA): TGCGCCAGCAGCCAAGATAAGATTACACCTTCGTCCCAGTACTTC. Its protein is CASSQDKITPSSQYF.